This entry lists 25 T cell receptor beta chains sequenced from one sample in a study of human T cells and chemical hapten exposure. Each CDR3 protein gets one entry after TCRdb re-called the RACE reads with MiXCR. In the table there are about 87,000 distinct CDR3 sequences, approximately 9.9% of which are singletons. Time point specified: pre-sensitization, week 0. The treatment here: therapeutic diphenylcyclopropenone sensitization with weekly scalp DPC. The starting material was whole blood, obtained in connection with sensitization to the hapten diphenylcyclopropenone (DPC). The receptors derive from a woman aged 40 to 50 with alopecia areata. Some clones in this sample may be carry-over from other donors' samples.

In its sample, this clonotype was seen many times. CDR3 bases: TGTGCCAGCAGCGCCTACAATGAGCAGTTCTTC. Protein: CASSAYNEQFF. The J gene is TRBJ2-1, the V gene TRBV7-6; no reliable D call. Germline V gives CDR1 SGHVS, CDR2 FNYEAQ. The germline V and J ends were trimmed by 5 bases and 2 bases, with 1 base remaining between them. The CDR3 totals 11 residues.

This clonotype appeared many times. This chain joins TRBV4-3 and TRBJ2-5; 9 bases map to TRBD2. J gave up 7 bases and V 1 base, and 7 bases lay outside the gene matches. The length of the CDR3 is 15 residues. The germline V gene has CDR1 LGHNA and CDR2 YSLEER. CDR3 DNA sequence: TGCGCCAGCAGCCAAGTGGCTAGCGGGGCCAGGACCCAGTACTTC. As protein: CASSQVASGARTQYF.

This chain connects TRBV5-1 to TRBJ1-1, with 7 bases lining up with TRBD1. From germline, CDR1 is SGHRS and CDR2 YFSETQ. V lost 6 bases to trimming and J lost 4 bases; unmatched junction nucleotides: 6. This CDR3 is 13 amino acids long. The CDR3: CASTDREGTEAFF. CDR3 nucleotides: TGCGCCAGCACCGACAGGGAGGGCACTGAAGCTTTCTTT.

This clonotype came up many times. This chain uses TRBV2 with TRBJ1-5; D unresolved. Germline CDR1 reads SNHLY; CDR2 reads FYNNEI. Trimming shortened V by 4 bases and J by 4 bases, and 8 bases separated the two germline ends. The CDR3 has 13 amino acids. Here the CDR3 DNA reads TGTGCCAGCAGTGGGGAGATTAATCAGCCCCAGCATTTT. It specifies CASSGEINQPQHF.

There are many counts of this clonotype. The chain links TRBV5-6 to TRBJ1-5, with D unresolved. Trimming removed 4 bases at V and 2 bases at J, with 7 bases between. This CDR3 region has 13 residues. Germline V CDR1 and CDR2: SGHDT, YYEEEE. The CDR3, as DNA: TGTGCCAGCAGCCGCGGGGGCAATCAGCCCCAGCATTTT. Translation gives CASSRGGNQPQHF.

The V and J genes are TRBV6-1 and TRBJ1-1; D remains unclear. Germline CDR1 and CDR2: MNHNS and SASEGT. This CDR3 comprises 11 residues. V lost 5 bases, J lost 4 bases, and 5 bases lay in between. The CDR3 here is CASSRTTEAFF. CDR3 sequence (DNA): TGTGCCAGCAGTCGGACCACTGAAGCTTTCTTT.

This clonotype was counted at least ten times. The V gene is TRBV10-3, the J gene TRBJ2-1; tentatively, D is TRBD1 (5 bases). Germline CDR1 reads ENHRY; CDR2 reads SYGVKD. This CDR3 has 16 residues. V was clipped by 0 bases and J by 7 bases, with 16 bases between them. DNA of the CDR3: TGTGCCATCAGTGAGTCAGCACCAGGGTTGGTAAATGAGCAGTTCTTC. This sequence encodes CAISESAPGLVNEQFF.

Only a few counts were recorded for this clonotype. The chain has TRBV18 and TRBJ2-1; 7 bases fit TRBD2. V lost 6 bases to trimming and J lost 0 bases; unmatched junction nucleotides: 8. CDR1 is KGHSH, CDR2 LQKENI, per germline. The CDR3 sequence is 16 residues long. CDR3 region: CASSGGAGSSYNEQFF. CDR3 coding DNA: TGTGCCAGCTCGGGTGGAGCGGGGAGCTCCTACAATGAGCAGTTCTTC.

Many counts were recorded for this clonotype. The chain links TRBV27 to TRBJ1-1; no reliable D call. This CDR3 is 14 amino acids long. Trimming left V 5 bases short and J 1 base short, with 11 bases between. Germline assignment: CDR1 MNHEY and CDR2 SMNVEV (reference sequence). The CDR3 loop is CASSLRTANTEAFF. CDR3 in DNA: TGTGCCAGCAGTCTAAGAACAGCGAACACTGAAGCTTTCTTT.

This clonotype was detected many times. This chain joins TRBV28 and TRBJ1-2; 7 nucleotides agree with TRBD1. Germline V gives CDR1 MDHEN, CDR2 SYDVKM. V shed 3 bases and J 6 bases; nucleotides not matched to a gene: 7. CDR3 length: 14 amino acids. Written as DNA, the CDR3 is TGTGCCAGCAGTTTTAGAGGGGGCGAGGATGGCTACACCTTC. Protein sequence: CASSFRGGEDGYTF.

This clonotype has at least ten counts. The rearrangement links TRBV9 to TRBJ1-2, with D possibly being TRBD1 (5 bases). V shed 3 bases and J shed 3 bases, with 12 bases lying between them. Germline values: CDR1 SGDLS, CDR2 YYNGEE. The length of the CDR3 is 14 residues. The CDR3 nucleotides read TGTGCCAGCAGCGAGGGGCTTTGGGACTATGGCTACACCTTC. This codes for CASSEGLWDYGYTF.

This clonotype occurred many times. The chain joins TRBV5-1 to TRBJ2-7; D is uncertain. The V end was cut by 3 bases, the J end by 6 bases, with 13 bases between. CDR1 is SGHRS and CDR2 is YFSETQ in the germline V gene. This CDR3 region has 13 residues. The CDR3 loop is CASSSQPNLEQYF. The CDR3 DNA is TGCGCCAGCAGCTCCCAGCCCAATCTCGAGCAGTACTTC.

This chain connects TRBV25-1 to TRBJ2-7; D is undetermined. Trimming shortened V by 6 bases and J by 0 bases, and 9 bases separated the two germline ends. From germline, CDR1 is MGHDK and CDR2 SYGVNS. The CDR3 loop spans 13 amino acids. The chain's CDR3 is CASSWVDSYEQYF. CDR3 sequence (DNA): TGTGCCAGCAGCTGGGTAGACTCCTACGAGCAGTACTTC.

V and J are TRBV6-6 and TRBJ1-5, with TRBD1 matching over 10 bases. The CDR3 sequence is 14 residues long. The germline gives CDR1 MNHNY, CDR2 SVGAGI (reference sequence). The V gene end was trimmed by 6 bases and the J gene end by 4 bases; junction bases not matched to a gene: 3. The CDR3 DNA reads TGTGCCAGCAGGGGGACAGGGGATAATCAGCCCCAGCATTTT. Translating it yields CASRGTGDNQPQHF.

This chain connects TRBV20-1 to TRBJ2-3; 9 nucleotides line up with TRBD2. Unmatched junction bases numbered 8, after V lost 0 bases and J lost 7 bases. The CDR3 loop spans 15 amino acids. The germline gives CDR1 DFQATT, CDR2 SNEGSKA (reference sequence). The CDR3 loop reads CSARDSPSGANTQYF. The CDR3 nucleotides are TGCAGTGCTAGAGATAGCCCTAGCGGGGCAAATACGCAGTATTTT.

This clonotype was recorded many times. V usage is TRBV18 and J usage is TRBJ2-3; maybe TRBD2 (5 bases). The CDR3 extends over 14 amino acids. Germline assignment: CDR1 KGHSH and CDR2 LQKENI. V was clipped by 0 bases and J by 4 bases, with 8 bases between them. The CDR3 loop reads CASSPPGESDTQYF. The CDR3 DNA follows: TGTGCCAGCTCACCACCCGGGGAATCAGATACGCAGTATTTT.

This CDR3 reads CASRGSQGGDYGYTF. CDR3 DNA: TGTGCCAGCAGAGGAAGCCAGGGGGGGGACTATGGCTACACCTTC. V usage is TRBV12-3 or TRBV12-4 and J usage is TRBJ1-2; 7 bases fit TRBD1. Losses at the gene ends were 6 bases for V and 3 bases for J; bases not matched to a gene: 10. The CDR3 runs 15 residues.

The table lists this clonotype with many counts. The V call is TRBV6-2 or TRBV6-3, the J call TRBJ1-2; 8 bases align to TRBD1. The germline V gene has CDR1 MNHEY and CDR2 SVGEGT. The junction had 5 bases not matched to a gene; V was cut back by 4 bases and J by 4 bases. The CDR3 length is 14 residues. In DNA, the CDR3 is TGTGCCAGCAGTTGGACAGGGTCCGTCTATGGCTACACCTTC. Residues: CASSWTGSVYGYTF.

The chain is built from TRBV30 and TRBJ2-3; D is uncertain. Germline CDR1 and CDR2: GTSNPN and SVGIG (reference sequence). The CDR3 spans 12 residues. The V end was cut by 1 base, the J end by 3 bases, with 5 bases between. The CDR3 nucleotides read TGTGCCTGGAGTGACTATACAGATACGCAGTATTTT. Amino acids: CAWSDYTDTQYF.

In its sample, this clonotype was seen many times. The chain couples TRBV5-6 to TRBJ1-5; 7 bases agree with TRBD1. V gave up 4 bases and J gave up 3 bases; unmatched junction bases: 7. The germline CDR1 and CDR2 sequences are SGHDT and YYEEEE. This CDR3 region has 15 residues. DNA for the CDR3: TGTGCCAGCAGCATACAGGGGAGGGTCAATCAGCCCCAGCATTTT. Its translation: CASSIQGRVNQPQHF.

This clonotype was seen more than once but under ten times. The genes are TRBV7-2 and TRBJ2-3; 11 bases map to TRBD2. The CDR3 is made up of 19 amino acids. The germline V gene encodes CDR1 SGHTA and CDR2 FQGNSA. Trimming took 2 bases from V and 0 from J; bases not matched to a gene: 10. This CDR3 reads CASSLTLAGGPTSTDTQYF. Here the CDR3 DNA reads TGTGCCAGCAGCTTAACGCTAGCGGGGGGCCCTACTAGCACAGATACGCAGTATTTT.

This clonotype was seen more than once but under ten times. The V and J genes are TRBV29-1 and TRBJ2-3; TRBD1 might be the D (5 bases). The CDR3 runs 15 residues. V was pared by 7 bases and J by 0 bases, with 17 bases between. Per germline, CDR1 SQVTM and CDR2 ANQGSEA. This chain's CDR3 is CSAPSTGSSTDTQYF. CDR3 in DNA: TGCAGCGCCCCTTCAACAGGCTCTAGCACAGATACGCAGTATTTT.

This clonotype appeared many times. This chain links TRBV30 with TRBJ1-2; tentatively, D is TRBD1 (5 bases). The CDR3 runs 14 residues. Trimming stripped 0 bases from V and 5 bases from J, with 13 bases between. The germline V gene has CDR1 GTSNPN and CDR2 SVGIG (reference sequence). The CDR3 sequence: CAWSVSGTVYGYTF. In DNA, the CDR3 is TGTGCCTGGAGTGTTTCCGGGACGGTATATGGCTACACCTTC.

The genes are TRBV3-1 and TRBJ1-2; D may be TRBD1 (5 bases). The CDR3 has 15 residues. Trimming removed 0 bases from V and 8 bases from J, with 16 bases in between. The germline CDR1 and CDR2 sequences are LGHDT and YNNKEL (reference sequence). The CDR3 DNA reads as TGTGCCAGCAGCCAAGATGTATCGGGGCCGGGAGGCTACACCTTC. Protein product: CASSQDVSGPGGYTF.

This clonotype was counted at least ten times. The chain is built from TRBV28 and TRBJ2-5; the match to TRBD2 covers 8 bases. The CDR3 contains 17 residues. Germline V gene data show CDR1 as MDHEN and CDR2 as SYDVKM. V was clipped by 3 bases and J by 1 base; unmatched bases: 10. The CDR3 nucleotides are TGTGCCAGCAGTTTGTGGCGCGGGGGGCGACTCCAAGAGACCCAGTACTTC. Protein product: CASSLWRGGRLQETQYF.